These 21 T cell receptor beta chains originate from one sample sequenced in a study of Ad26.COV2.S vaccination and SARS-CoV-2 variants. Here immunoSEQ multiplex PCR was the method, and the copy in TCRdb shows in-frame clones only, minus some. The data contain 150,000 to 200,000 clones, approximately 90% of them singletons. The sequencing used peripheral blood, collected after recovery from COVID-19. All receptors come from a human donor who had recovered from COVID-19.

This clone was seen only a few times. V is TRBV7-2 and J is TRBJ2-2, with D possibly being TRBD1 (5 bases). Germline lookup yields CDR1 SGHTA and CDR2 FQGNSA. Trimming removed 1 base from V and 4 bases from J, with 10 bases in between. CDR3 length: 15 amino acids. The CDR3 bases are TGTGCCAGCAGCTTAGGGGGCCAGGGCACCGGGGAGCTGTTTTTT. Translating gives CASSLGGQGTGELFF.

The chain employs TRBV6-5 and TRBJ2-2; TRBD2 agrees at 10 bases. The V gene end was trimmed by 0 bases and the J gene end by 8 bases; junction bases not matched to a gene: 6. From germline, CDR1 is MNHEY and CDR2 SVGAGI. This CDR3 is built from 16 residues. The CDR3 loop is CASSYSNLAGEGELFF. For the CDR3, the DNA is TGTGCCAGCAGTTACTCGAATCTAGCGGGGGAAGGGGAGCTGTTTTTT.

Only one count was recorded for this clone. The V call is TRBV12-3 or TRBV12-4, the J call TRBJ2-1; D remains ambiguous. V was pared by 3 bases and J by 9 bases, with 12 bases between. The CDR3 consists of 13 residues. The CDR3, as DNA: TGTGCCAGCAGTTTCGGGTCCGAGGTTGAGCAGTTCTTC. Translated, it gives CASSFGSEVEQFF.

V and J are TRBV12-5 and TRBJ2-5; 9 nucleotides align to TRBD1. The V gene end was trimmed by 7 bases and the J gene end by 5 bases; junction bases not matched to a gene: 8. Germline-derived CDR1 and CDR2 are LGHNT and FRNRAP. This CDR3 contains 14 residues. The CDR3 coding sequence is TGTGCTAGTGCCGACGACAGGGGGGTCGAGACCCAGTACTTC. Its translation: CASADDRGVETQYF.

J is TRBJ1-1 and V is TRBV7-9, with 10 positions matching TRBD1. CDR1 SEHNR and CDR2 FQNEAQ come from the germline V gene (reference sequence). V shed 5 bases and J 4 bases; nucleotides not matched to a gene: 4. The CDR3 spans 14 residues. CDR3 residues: CASSDRGRFTEAFF. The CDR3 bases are TGTGCCAGCAGCGACAGGGGGCGGTTCACTGAAGCTTTCTTT. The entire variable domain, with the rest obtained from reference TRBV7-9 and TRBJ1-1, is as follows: DTGVSQNPRHKITKRGQNVTFRCDPISEHNRLYWYRQTLGQGPEFLTYFQNEAQLEKSRLLSDRFSAERPKGSFSTLEIQRTEQGDSAMYLCASSDRGRFTEAFFGQGTRLTVV.

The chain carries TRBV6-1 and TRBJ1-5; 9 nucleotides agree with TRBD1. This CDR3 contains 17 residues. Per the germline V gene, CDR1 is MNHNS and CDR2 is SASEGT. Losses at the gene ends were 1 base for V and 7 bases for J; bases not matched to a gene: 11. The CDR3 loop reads CASSEGPGQGRGQPQHF. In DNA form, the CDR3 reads TGTGCCAGCAGTGAAGGCCCGGGACAGGGTAGAGGGCAGCCCCAGCATTTT.

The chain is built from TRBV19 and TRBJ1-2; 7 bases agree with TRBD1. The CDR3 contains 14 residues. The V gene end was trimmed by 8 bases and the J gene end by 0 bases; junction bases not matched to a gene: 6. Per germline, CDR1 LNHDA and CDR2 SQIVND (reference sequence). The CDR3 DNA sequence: TGTGCCAGTGGCAGAACAGGGGCTAACTATGGCTACACCTTC. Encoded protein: CASGRTGANYGYTF.

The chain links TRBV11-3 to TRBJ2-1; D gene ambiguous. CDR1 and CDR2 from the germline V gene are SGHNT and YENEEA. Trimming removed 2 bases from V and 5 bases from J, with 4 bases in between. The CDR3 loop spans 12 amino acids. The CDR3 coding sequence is TGTGCCAGCAGCTTAATCCACAATGAGCAGTTCTTC. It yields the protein CASSLIHNEQFF.

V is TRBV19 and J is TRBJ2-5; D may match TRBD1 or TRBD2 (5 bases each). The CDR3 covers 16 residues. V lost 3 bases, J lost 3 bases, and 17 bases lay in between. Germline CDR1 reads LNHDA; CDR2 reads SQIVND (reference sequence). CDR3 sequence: CASSIATAGAEETQYF. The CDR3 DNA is TGTGCCAGTAGTATCGCCACAGCCGGGGCCGAAGAGACCCAGTACTTC.

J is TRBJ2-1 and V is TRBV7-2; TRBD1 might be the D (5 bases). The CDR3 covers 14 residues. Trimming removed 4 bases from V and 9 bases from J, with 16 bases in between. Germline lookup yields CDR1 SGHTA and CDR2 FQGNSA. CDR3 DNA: TGTGCCAGCAGCTCTAGGGCAGGGAAGGGTGAGCAGTTCTTC. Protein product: CASSSRAGKGEQFF.

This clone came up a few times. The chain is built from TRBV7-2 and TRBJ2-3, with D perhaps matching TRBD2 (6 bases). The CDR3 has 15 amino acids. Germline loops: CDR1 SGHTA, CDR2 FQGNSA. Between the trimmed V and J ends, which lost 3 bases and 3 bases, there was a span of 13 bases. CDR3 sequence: CASSFVGRTTDTQYF. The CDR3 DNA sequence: TGTGCCAGCAGCTTCGTAGGGAGGACGACAGATACGCAGTATTTT.

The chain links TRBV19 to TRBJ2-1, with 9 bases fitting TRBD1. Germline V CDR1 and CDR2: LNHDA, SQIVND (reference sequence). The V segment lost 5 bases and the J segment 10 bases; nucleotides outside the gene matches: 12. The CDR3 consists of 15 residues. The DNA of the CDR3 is TGTGCCAGTAGTGCCCCGGGACAGGGAGTTAACGAGCAGTTCTTC. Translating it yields CASSAPGQGVNEQFF. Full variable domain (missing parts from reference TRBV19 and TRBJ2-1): DGGITQSPKYLFRKEGQNVTLSCEQNLNHDAMYWYRQDPGQGLRLIYYSQIVNDFQKGDIAEGYSVSREKKESFPLTVTSAQKNPTAFYLCASSAPGQGVNEQFFGPGTRLTVL.

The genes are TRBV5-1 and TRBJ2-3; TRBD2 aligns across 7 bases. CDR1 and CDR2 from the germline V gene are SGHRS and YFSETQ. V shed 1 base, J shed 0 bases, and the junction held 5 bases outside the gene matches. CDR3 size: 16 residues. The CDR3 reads CASSLTGGGSTDTQYF. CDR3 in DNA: TGCGCCAGCAGCTTGACTGGGGGGGGAAGCACAGATACGCAGTATTTT.

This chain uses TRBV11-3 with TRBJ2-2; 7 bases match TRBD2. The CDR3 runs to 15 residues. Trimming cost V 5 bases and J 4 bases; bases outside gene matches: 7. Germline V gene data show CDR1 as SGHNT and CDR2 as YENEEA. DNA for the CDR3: TGTGCCAGCAGCGCGGGGGACCCCCGCACCGGGGAGCTGTTTTTT. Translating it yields CASSAGDPRTGELFF.

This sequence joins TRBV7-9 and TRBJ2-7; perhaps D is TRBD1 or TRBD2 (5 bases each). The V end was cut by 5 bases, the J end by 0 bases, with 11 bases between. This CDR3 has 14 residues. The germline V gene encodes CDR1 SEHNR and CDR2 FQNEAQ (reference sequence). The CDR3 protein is CASSNRDVSYEQYF. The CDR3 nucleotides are TGTGCCAGCAGCAACCGGGACGTCTCCTACGAGCAGTACTTC.

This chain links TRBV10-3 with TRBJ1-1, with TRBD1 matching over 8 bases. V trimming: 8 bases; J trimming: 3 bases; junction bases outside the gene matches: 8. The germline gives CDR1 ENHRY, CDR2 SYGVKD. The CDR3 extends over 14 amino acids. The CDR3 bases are TGTGCCATCGGGCAGGGGGCTTTGGACACTGAAGCTTTCTTT. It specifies CAIGQGALDTEAFF.

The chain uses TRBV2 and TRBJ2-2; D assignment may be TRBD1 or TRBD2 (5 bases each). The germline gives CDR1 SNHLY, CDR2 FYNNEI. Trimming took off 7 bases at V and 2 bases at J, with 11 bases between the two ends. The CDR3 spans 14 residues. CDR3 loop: CASTGTVNTGELFF. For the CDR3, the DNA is TGTGCCAGCACAGGGACGGTTAACACCGGGGAGCTGTTTTTT.

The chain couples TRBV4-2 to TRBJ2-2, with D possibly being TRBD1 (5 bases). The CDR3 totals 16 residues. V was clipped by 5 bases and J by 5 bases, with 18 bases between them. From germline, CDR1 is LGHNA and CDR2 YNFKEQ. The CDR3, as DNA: TGTGCCAGCAGCGCCGGCACAGGCTCCCTAACCGGGGAGCTGTTTTTT. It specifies CASSAGTGSLTGELFF.

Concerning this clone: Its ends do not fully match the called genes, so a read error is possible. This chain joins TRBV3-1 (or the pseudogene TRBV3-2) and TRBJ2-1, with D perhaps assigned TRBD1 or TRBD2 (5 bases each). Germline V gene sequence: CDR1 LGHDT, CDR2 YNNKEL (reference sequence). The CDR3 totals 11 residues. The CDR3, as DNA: TGCGGGACGGGCAGCTACAATGAGCAGTTCTTC. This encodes CGTGSYNEQFF.

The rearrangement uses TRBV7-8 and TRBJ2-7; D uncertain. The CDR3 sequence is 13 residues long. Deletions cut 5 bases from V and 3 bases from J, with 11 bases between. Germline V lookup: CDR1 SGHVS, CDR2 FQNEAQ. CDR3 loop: CASSIGPYYEQYF. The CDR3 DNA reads TGTGCCAGCAGCATCGGGCCTTACTACGAGCAGTACTTC.

DNA for the CDR3: TGCAGCGTTTCTCGGGCTCCGGGGACAGATGGCTACACCTTC. This sequence encodes CSVSRAPGTDGYTF. The V and J genes are TRBV29-1 and TRBJ1-2, with 7 bases aligning to TRBD1. The CDR3 covers 14 residues. V lost 5 bases to trimming and J lost 6 bases; unmatched junction nucleotides: 12. Germline V CDR1 and CDR2: SQVTM, ANQGSEA.